A selection of T cell receptor beta chains follows, all from one sample in a study of blood T cell repertoires in COVID-19. The method was immunoSEQ multiplex PCR; TCRdb's version includes in-frame clones alone and lacks a portion of them. There are about 180,000 clones in the sample; roughly four fifths occur only once, and under 10% lies in the top ten. Sequencing was done on a sample of peripheral blood. All receptors come from an older woman with COVID-19, enrolled during active disease. CDR3s include the opening cysteine and the closing phenylalanine or tryptophan. A D gene is named only where the DNA matches it firmly. A row's size may be missing; if present it is once, few, many or a size class.

clone_size	v_call	j_call	d_call	cdr3_aa	cdr3_nt
NA	TRBV18	TRBJ2-2	NA	CASSVRDRPNTGELFF	TGTGCCAGCTCCGTACGCGACAGACCGAACACCGGGGAGCTGTTTTTT
NA	TRBV11-3	TRBJ2-1	TRBD1	CASSLEGTGGYNEQFF	TGTGCCAGCAGCTTAGAAGGGACAGGGGGTTACAATGAGCAGTTCTTC
NA	TRBV5-4	TRBJ2-2	NA	CASSGTNTGELFF	TGTGCCAGCTCCGGGACTAACACCGGGGAGCTGTTTTTT
NA	TRBV19	TRBJ1-2	NA	CASSISSGGRISNYGYTF	TGTGCCAGTAGTATATCCTCGGGGGGGCGCATCTCTAACTATGGCTACACCTTC
NA	TRBV5-1	TRBJ2-5	TRBD2	CASGSGENRETQYF	TGCGCCAGCGGTAGCGGGGAAAACCGGGAGACCCAGTACTTC
few	TRBV9	TRBJ2-2	NA	CASSGAVSGELFF	TGTGCCAGCAGCGGGGCCGTTTCCGGGGAGCTGTTTTTT
NA	TRBV28	TRBJ2-2	TRBD2	CASRMDRAGGRGTGELFF	TGTGCCAGCAGAATGGACCGAGCGGGAGGGCGTGGCACCGGGGAGCTGTTTTTT
few	TRBV4-3	TRBJ2-7	NA	CASSQVSNPQYEQYF	TGCGCCAGCAGCCAAGTGTCCAACCCACAGTACGAGCAGTACTTC
NA	TRBV2	TRBJ2-1	TRBD1	CASSESRRAGTGGLNEQFF	TGTGCCAGCAGTGAGAGTAGGAGGGCTGGGACAGGGGGCTTGAATGAGCAGTTCTTC
NA	TRBV2	TRBJ2-7	NA	CAGRDWAYEQYF	TGTGCCGGCCGGGACTGGGCCTACGAGCAGTACTTC
NA	TRBV7-3	TRBJ2-5	NA	CASSSGLGETQYF	TGTGCCAGCAGCTCCGGACTGGGAGAGACCCAGTACTTC
NA	TRBV12-3/TRBV12-4	TRBJ1-3	NA	CASRSIRRHTIYF	TGTGCCAGCAGGAGCATAAGGCGGCACACCATATATTTT
NA	TRBV11-2	TRBJ2-7	TRBD2	CASSFSGRAPHEQYF	TGTGCCAGCAGCTTTAGCGGGAGGGCCCCCCACGAGCAGTACTTC
NA	TRBV7-2	TRBJ2-7	TRBD2	CASSLSGLAVYEQYF	TGTGCCAGCAGCTTGTCGGGACTAGCGGTTTACGAGCAGTACTTC
NA	TRBV2	TRBJ1-5	NA	CASSGGVGYQPQHF	TGTGCCAGCAGTGGGGGGGTCGGGTATCAGCCCCAGCATTTT
NA	TRBV7-2	TRBJ2-7	NA	CASSLLGEPPEQYF	TGTGCCAGCAGCTTATTAGGGGAACCTCCCGAGCAGTACTTC
NA	TRBV2	TRBJ1-5	NA	CASSAGQPQHF	TGTGCCAGCAGTGCAGGCCAGCCCCAGCATTTT
NA	TRBV30	TRBJ1-3	NA	CAWIGGNTIYF	TGTGCCTGGATCGGGGGGAACACCATATATTTT
NA	TRBV30	TRBJ1-6	TRBD1	CACSRDRGDNSPLHF	TGTGCCTGTTCCCGGGACAGGGGGGATAATTCACCCCTCCACTTT
NA	TRBV24-1	TRBJ2-2	NA	CATSTGTLNTGELFF	TGTGCCACCAGTACAGGGACCCTGAACACCGGGGAGCTGTTTTTT
few	TRBV18	TRBJ2-1	TRBD1	CASSFTGVVPNEQFF	TGTGCCAGCTCCTTCACAGGGGTAGTTCCTAATGAACAGTTCTTC
NA	TRBV6-5	TRBJ2-3	NA	CASSFERPRGDTQYF	TGTGCCAGCAGTTTCGAGCGTCCTAGGGGAGATACGCAGTATTTT
NA	TRBV25-1	TRBJ2-1	TRBD2	CASSGSAGVNYNEQFF	TGTGCCAGCAGTGGTAGCGCGGGGGTAAATTACAATGAGCAGTTCTTC
NA	TRBV30	TRBJ2-3	NA	CAWNRANTDTQYF	TGTGCCTGGAACAGGGCCAACACAGATACGCAGTATTTT
NA	TRBV27	TRBJ1-1	NA	CASSSFPNTEAFF	TGTGCCAGCAGTTCTTTCCCGAACACTGAAGCTTTCTTT
NA	TRBV4-3	TRBJ2-2	TRBD2	CASSQAGGTTGELFF	TGCGCCAGCAGCCAAGCGGGAGGGACCACCGGGGAGCTGTTTTTT
once	TRBV24-1	TRBJ2-1	TRBD1	CATSDFSATGNNEQFF	TGTGCCACCAGTGATTTTTCTGCGACAGGGAACAATGAGCAGTTCTTC
NA	TRBV20-1	TRBJ1-1	NA	CSIDSYTEAFF	TGCAGTATTGACAGTTACACTGAAGCTTTCTTT
NA	TRBV7-6	TRBJ2-1	NA	CASSLDGSGNYNEQFF	TGTGCCAGCAGCTTAGATGGGAGTGGGAACTACAATGAGCAGTTCTTC
NA	TRBV30	TRBJ2-7	TRBD2	CAWSFSGLAFF	TGTGCCTGGAGTTTTAGCGGGTTGGCTTTCTTC
NA	TRBV27	TRBJ1-1	TRBD1	CASSLLQGAEAFF	TGTGCCAGCAGTCTTTTACAGGGGGCTGAAGCTTTCTTT
NA	TRBV24-1	TRBJ2-1	NA	CATSDPGKPYNEQFF	TGTGCCACCAGTGATCCAGGGAAACCATACAATGAGCAGTTCTTC
few	TRBV6-5	TRBJ2-1	NA	CASTMGRGTYNEQFF	TGTGCCAGCACGATGGGGAGAGGCACCTACAATGAGCAGTTCTTC
NA	TRBV19	TRBJ1-5	NA	CASTPFSAAVNQPQHF	TGTGCCAGTACCCCCTTCTCGGCGGCCGTCAATCAGCCCCAGCATTTT
once	TRBV18	TRBJ1-3	NA	CASSPSGSTGNTIYF	TGTGCCAGCTCACCAAGTGGGAGCACTGGAAACACCATATATTTT
NA	TRBV5-1	TRBJ1-2	NA	CASSLGSYDGYTF	TGCGCCAGCAGCTTGGGTAGTTATGATGGCTACACCTTC
NA	TRBV15	TRBJ2-5	NA	CATSRSRPETQYF	TGTGCCACCAGTCGCTCTAGACCGGAGACCCAGTACTTC
once	TRBV28	TRBJ1-2	TRBD1	CASSAGQGKRYTF	TGTGCCAGCTCGGCCGGACAGGGGAAACGCTACACCTTC
NA	TRBV5-1	TRBJ1-1	TRBD1	CASSFGQGLTEAFF	TGCGCCAGCAGCTTCGGACAGGGACTAACTGAAGCTTTCTTT
NA	TRBV7-2	TRBJ2-2	TRBD2	CASSLAGLNTGELFF	TGTGCCAGCAGCCTAGCGGGCTTGAACACCGGGGAGCTGTTTTTT
NA	TRBV12-5	TRBJ2-3	TRBD1	CASGLTPRQGADTQYF	TGTGCTAGTGGTTTGACCCCTCGACAGGGAGCAGATACGCAGTATTTT
once	TRBV11-2	TRBJ2-7	NA	CASSLTGVSYEQYF	TGTGCCAGCAGCTTAACGGGAGTTTCCTACGAGCAGTACTTC
NA	TRBV4-1	TRBJ2-3	TRBD2	CASSQETSGSTDTQYF	TGCGCCAGCAGCCAAGAGACTAGCGGGAGCACAGATACGCAGTATTTT
few	TRBV6-2/TRBV6-3	TRBJ1-4	TRBD1	CASSTLGQGNEKLFF	TGTGCCAGCAGCACACTTGGACAGGGGAATGAAAAACTGTTTTTT
NA	TRBV28	TRBJ2-7	NA	CASSPPGTYSYEQYF	TGTGCCAGCAGTCCTCCCGGGACTTACTCCTACGAGCAGTACTTC
NA	TRBV5-1	TRBJ2-2	TRBD2	CASSSTTSGRDTGELFF	TGCGCCAGCAGCTCGACGACTAGCGGGAGAGACACCGGGGAGCTGTTTTTT
NA	TRBV6-1	TRBJ1-2	NA	CASSDLYGYTF	TGTGCCAGCAGTGATCTCTATGGCTACACCTTC
NA	TRBV4-2	TRBJ2-3	NA	CASSPPNTDTQYF	TGTGCCAGCAGCCCCCCTAACACAGATACGCAGTATTTT
NA	TRBV5-1	TRBJ1-2	TRBD1	CASSFSGGFLFF	TGCGCCAGCAGCTTCTCAGGGGGGTTTCTCTTTTTC
NA	TRBV2	TRBJ1-4	NA	CASSEGGEKLFF	TGTGCCAGCTCAGAGGGCGGGGAAAAACTGTTTTTT